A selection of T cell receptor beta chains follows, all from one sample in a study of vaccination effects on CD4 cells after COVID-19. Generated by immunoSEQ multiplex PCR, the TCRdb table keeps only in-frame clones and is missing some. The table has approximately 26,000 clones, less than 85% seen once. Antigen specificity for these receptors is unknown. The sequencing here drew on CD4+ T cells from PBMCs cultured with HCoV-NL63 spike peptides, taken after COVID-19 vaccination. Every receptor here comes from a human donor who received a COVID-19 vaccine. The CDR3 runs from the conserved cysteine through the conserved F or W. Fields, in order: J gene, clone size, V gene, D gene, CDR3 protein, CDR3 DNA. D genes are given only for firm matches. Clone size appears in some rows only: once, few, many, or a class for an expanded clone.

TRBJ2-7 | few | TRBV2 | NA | CASSELEPIPSYEQYF | TGTGCCAGCAGTGAACTGGAGCCAATTCCCTCCTACGAGCAGTACTTC
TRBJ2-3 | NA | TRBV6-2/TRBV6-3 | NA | CASSYGGTDTQYF | TGTGCCAGCAGTTACGGCGGCACAGATACGCAGTATTTT
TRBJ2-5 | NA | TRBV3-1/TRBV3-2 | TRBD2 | CASSISGGETQYF | TGTGCCAGCAGCATAAGCGGGGGGGAGACCCAGTACTTC
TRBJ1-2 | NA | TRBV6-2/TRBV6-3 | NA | CASSYSSVTDNYGYTF | TGTGCCAGCAGTTATTCATCTGTGACAGATAACTATGGCTACACCTTC
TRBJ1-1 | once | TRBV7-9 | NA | CASSRGEMNTEAFF | TGTGCCAGCAGCAGAGGGGAGATGAACACTGAAGCTTTCTTT
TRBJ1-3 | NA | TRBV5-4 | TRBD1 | CASSLRGPISGNTIYF | TGTGCCAGCAGCTTGAGGGGGCCCATCTCTGGAAACACCATATATTTT
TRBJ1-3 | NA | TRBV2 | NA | CAFKASGNTIYF | TGTGCCTTTAAGGCCTCTGGAAACACCATATATTTT
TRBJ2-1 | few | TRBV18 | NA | CASSPPASNEQFF | TGTGCCAGCTCACCACCGGCCAGCAATGAGCAGTTCTTC
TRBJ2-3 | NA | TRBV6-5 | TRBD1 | CASSPGTGATDTQYF | TGTGCCAGCAGCCCCGGGACAGGGGCCACAGATACGCAGTATTTT
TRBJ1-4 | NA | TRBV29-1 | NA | CSAANPGANEKLFF | TGCAGCGCTGCGAATCCAGGAGCTAATGAAAAACTGTTTTTT
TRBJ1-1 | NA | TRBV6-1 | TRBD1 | CASSDERTGGRPEAFF | TGTGCCAGCAGTGACGAACGAACAGGGGGCCGCCCTGAAGCTTTCTTT
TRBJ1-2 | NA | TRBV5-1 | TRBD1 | CASSLVTGDGYTF | TGCGCCAGCAGCTTGGTGACAGGGGATGGCTACACCTTC
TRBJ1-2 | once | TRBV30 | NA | CAWSGGGYTF | TGTGCCTGGAGTGGAGGTGGCTACACCTTC
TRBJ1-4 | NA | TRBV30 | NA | CAWSGQSNEKLFF | TGTGCCTGGAGTGGACAGAGTAATGAAAAACTGTTTTTT
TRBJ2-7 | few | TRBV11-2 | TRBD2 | CASSLGLAGLSYEQYF | TGTGCCAGCAGCTTGGGGCTAGCGGGCCTCTCCTACGAGCAGTACTTC
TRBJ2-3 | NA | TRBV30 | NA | CAINSGSSRADTQYF | TGTGCCATCAACAGCGGGTCGAGTAGGGCAGATACGCAGTATTTT
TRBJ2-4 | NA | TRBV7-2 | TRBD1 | CASSTKTGLENIQYF | TGTGCCAGCAGCACTAAGACAGGGCTGGAAAACATTCAGTACTTC
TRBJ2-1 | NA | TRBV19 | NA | CASSVDTSSYNEQFF | TGTGCCAGTAGTGTGGACACCAGCTCCTACAATGAGCAGTTCTTC
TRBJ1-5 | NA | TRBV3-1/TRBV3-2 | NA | CASSQGALGTQHF | TGTGCCAGCAGCCAAGGGGCATTAGGGACCCAGCATTTT
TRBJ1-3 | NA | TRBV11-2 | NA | CASSSHPKGKLSGVDF | TGTGCCAGCAGCTCACACCCTAAGGGAAAGTTATCCGGTGTGGATTTT
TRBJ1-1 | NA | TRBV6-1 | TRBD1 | CASSETRGRDIRTEAFF | TGTGCCAGCAGTGAAACCAGGGGGAGGGATATACGGACTGAAGCTTTCTTT
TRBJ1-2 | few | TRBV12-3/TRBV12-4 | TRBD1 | CASSLGQGVGYTF | TGTGCCAGCAGCTTGGGACAGGGGGTTGGCTACACCTTC
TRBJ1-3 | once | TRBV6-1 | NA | CASSDLRNGNTIYF | TGTGCCAGCAGTGATCTGAGGAACGGAAACACCATATATTTT
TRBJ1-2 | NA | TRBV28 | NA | CASSLSAQAVGMGYTF | TGTGCCAGCAGTTTATCAGCGCAGGCGGTCGGTATGGGCTACACCTTC
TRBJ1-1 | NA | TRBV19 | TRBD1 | CASRAGTGYLLGVAEAFF | TGTGCCAGTAGAGCCGGGACAGGGTATTTGTTAGGTGTTGCTGAAGCTTTCTTT
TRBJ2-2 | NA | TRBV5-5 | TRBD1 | CASSLIETGGYTGELFF | TGTGCCAGCAGCTTGATTGAGACAGGGGGATACACCGGGGAGCTGTTTTTT
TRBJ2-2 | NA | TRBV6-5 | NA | CASSYTRTGELFF | TGTGCCAGCAGTTACACTCGCACCGGGGAGCTGTTTTTT
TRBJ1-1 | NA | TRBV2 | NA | CATRDYTEAFF | TGTGCCACCCGGGATTACACTGAAGCTTTCTTT
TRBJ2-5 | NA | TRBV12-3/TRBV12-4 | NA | CASSPTVETQYF | TGTGCCAGCAGCCCCACAGTCGAGACCCAGTACTTC
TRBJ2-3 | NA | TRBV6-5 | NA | CASSYGGPYLTDTQYF | TGTGCCAGCAGTTACGGAGGTCCCTACCTCACAGATACGCAGTATTTT
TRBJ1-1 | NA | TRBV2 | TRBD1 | CASSYRGTYEAFF | TGTGCCAGCAGTTACAGGGGGACCTATGAAGCTTTCTTT
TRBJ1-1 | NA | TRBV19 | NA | CASSQELEAFF | TGTGCCAGTAGCCAGGAGTTAGAAGCTTTCTTT
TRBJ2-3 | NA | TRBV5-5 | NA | CASSFILARTGTDTQYF | TGTGCCAGCAGCTTTATCCTGGCGCGAACGGGGACAGATACGCAGTATTTT
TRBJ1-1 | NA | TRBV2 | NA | CASSDLMAFF | TGTGCCAGCAGTGATTTAATGGCTTTCTTT
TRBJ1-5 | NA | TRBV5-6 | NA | CASSFQPGGPQHF | TGTGCCAGCAGCTTCCAGCCCGGGGGGCCCCAGCATTTT
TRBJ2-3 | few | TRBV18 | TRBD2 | CASSSGTSGSGTDTQYF | TGTGCCAGCTCATCCGGGACTAGCGGGAGCGGGACAGATACGCAGTATTTT
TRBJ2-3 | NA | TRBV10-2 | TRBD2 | CASRGQPGGDTQYF | TGCGCCAGCAGGGGTCAGCCGGGAGGAGATACGCAGTATTTT
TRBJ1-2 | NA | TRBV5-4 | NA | CASSDSPHVYGYTF | TGTGCCAGCAGCGACTCGCCCCACGTTTATGGCTACACCTTC
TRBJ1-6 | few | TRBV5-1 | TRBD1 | CASTLRQGENSPLHF | TGCGCCAGCACCCTCCGACAGGGGGAGAATTCACCCCTCCACTTT
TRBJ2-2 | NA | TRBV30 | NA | CAWTVITGYRTGELFF | TGTGCCTGGACGGTGATAACAGGGTATCGCACCGGGGAGCTGTTTTTT
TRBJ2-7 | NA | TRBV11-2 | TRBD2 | CASSPRPGLAGGRYEQYF | TGTGCCAGCAGCCCACGTCCGGGACTAGCGGGGGGAAGATACGAGCAGTACTTC
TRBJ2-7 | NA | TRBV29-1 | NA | CSVPTGREQYF | TGCAGCGTTCCAACAGGGCGTGAGCAGTACTTC
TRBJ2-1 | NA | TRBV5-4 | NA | CASSLFRGLAYNEQFF | TGTGCCAGCAGCCTCTTTAGAGGGCTAGCCTACAATGAGCAGTTCTTC